The clone carrying this T cell receptor beta chain was detected only a few times. What it binds is not known. The data stem from a study of T-cell memory formation after mild COVID-19. 5'RACE primed from the constant segment yielded TCR alpha and TCR beta cDNA libraries bearing sample barcodes and UMIs. MiXCR, applied by TCRdb to the 5' RACE reads, yields one record per CDR3 protein. The sample shows hundreds of thousands of distinct CDR3 sequences, around 17% of them seen only once. The ends were cut back, 0 bases at V and 0 bases at J, with 6 bases in the middle. The germline V gene encodes CDR1 LGHNA and CDR2 YSLEER. The CDR3 runs to 15 residues. Findings and limits, study-wide: For contracting clones, CD4+ ones sat mainly in CM and EM, CD8+ in EMRA.

The specimen sequenced was PBMCs or a T cell subset sorted from them (not recorded which). The TCR was taken from a man in his late teens or twenties who had mild COVID-19 (a few samples of this study predate the infection). Cell type and time point are not known. The chain links TRBV4-3 to TRBJ1-5, with unresolved D. CDR3 DNA sequence: TGCGCCAGCAGCCAAGAGGCATATAGCAATCAGCCCCAGCATTTT. It specifies CASSQEAYSNQPQHF.